This T cell receptor (beta chain) was identified in a study of shared clonotypes between healthy human individuals. Study summary: Each donor had three CD4 naive, three CD4 memory, two CD8 naive and one CD8 memory plate. Broader study findings: Clonotypes which were not shared had lower generation probabilities than clonotypes that all four donors shared.

V was trimmed by 6 bases and J by 4 bases, leaving 10 bases between them. The CDR3 sequence is 13 residues long. CDR1 and CDR2 from the germline V gene are PRHDT and FYEKMQ (reference sequence). Concerning this clone: Its antigen remains unidentified.

Approximately 200 ng DNA, approximately 31,000 T cell genomes, went into each sorted-subset replicate PCR. Only in-frame clones appear in the TCRdb table, and some are missing; sequencing was by immunoSEQ multiplex PCR. This table holds around 240,000 clones, 65% found once. The study drew its donors from healthy HIV-negative adults without recent acute infections or vaccinations. This receptor was identified in a man aged 25 to 45 in good health. The V and J genes are TRBV13 and TRBJ2-4; the D gene is possibly TRBD1 (6 bases). Sample: memory CD4+ T cells sorted from blood. Subset reported: CD45RA-negative fraction. CDR3 amino acids: CASRRQGKNIQYF. The CDR3 DNA is TGTGCCAGCAGGAGGCAGGGGAAAAACATTCAGTACTTC. Variable domain in full (rest from reference TRBV13 and TRBJ2-4): AAGVIQSPRHLIKEKRETATLKCYPIPRHDTVYWYQQGPGQDPQFLISFYEKMQSDKGSIPDRFSAQQFSDYHSELNMSSLELGDSALYFCASRRQGKNIQYFGAGTRLSVL.